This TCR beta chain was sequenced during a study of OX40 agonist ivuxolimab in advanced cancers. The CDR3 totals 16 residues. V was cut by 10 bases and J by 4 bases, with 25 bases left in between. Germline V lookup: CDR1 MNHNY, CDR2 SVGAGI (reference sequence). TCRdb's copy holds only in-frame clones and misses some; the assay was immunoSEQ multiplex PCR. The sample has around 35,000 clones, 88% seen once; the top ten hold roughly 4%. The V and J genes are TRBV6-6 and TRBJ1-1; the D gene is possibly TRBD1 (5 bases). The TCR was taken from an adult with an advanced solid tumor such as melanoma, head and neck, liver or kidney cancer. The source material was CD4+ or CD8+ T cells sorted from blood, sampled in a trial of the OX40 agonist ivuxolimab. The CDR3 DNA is TGTGCCACTGATCGGTCAGGGAATAGCTATGGCACTGAAGCTTTCTTT. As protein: CATDRSGNSYGTEAFF.